Listed below are T cell receptor beta chains from one sample, sequenced in a study of OX40 agonist ivuxolimab in advanced cancers. Generated by immunoSEQ multiplex PCR, the TCRdb table keeps only in-frame clones and is missing some. The sample has about 150,000 clones, approximately 94% seen once. The sample here was CD4+ or CD8+ T cells sorted from blood, taken in a trial of the OX40 agonist ivuxolimab. The receptor source for this set is an adult with an advanced solid tumor such as melanoma, head and neck, liver or kidney cancer. CDR3s include the opening cysteine and the closing phenylalanine or tryptophan. A D gene is named only where the DNA matches it firmly. A row's size may be missing; if present it is once, few, many or a size class.

D	size	V	J	DNA	CDR3
.	.	TRBV28	TRBJ2-7	TGTGCCAGCAGTTTGTGGGGGCTCTCCTACGAGCAGTACTTC	CASSLWGLSYEQYF
.	.	TRBV18	TRBJ2-5	TGTGCCAGCTCACCAGGCGGGCAAGAGACCCAGTACTTC	CASSPGGQETQYF
.	.	TRBV5-1	TRBJ1-1	TGCGCCAGTGGCGCGGGTGGTGGCACTGAAGCTTTCTTT	CASGAGGGTEAFF
TRBD2	.	TRBV19	TRBJ2-1	TGTGCCAGTAGACGGACTAGCGGCCCCAATGAGCAGTTCTTC	CASRRTSGPNEQFF
TRBD1	.	TRBV7-9	TRBJ1-2	TGTGCCAGCAGGGGACAGACCTATGGCTACACCTTC	CASRGQTYGYTF
.	.	TRBV4-1	TRBJ1-5	TGCGCCAGCAGCCAAGATAGCAAGTTAAGATATAGCAATCAGCCCCAGCATTTT	CASSQDSKLRYSNQPQHF
TRBD2	.	TRBV19	TRBJ2-3	TGTGCCAGTAGTATTCCCGGACTAGCGGGAGGGCCCGCAACTAGCACAGATACGCAGTATTTT	CASSIPGLAGGPATSTDTQYF
TRBD1	.	TRBV28	TRBJ2-7	TGTGCCAGCAGCCCGACAGGGTTTTATGAGCAGTACTTC	CASSPTGFYEQYF
.	.	TRBV7-2	TRBJ2-3	TGTGCCAGCAGCTTAAACCCCCGGGATACGCAGTATTTT	CASSLNPRDTQYF
.	.	TRBV28	TRBJ2-1	TGTGCCAGCAGTTTACAAAAGTGGGCTGAGGATAAAGGTGAGCAGTTCTTC	CASSLQKWAEDKGEQFF
.	.	TRBV11-2	TRBJ2-7	TGTGCCAGCAGCTTCGGGGACTCCTACGAGCAGTACTTC	CASSFGDSYEQYF
.	.	TRBV7-6	TRBJ1-6	TGTGCCAGCAGTAAAAGGGGTGGGGGTTCACCCCTCCACTTT	CASSKRGGGSPLHF
.	.	TRBV7-2	TRBJ2-7	TGTGCCAGCAGCTTAAGCAGCTTCTCCTACGAGCAGTACTTC	CASSLSSFSYEQYF
.	.	TRBV14	TRBJ1-1	TGTGCCAGCAGCCTGGGACGGATGAACACTGAAGCTTTCTTT	CASSLGRMNTEAFF
TRBD2	.	TRBV11-2	TRBJ2-2	TGTGCCAGCAGCTTCTCAGCGGGAGTACGGACCGGGGAGCTGTTTTTT	CASSFSAGVRTGELFF
.	.	TRBV4-3	TRBJ1-2	TGCGCCAGCAGCCAAGTGGGAGGCATAGGCGCAGGTCCCCCCGGGGAAACCTTC	CASSQVGGIGAGPPGETF
TRBD1	once	TRBV6-6	TRBJ2-7	TGTGCCAGCAGCCGAGACAGGGGACCGGCCGAGCAGTACTTC	CASSRDRGPAEQYF
.	.	TRBV7-3	TRBJ2-3	TGTGCCAGCAGCTTAAGGGCAAGGGGGTTGGGACTGCCCGCGGATACGCAGTATTTT	CASSLRARGLGLPADTQYF
.	.	TRBV4-3	TRBJ1-3	TGCGCCAGCAGCCCTACCAGCTCTGGAAACACCATATATTTT	CASSPTSSGNTIYF
TRBD1	.	TRBV10-3	TRBJ1-1	TGTGCCATCAGTTCATGGACAGGGGAGACTGAAGCTTTCTTT	CAISSWTGETEAFF
.	.	TRBV7-8	TRBJ1-2	TGTGCCAGCAGCCCATCATACGGAGGGACGGCGCGGGGCTACACCTTC	CASSPSYGGTARGYTF
.	once	TRBV6-5	TRBJ2-7	TGTGCCAGCAGTTACTCTGGAGGGTCGTACGAGCAGTACTTC	CASSYSGGSYEQYF
TRBD1	.	TRBV9	TRBJ1-2	TGTGCCAGCAGCCCCTCGACAGGGTGGGATGGCTACACCTTC	CASSPSTGWDGYTF
.	.	TRBV6-5	TRBJ2-7	TGTGCCAGCAGTTATCGTTGGACGCAGTCCTACGAGCAGTACTTC	CASSYRWTQSYEQYF
TRBD1	few	TRBV7-2	TRBJ2-7	TGTGCCAGCAGCCTGGGCGGACAGGGCTACGAGCAGTACTTC	CASSLGGQGYEQYF
.	.	TRBV7-2	TRBJ1-5	TGTGCCAGCAGCTTACTGGGGAATAGCAATCAGCCCCAGCATTTT	CASSLLGNSNQPQHF
.	.	TRBV19	TRBJ2-5	TGTGCCAGTAGTCGGGCAGGGACGTACCAAGAGACCCAGTACTTC	CASSRAGTYQETQYF
.	.	TRBV7-2	TRBJ2-5	TGTGCCAGCAGCTCACAGGCTCAAGAGACCCAGTACTTC	CASSSQAQETQYF
TRBD2	.	TRBV27	TRBJ2-2	TGTGCCAGCAGACGAACCGGGACTAGCGGGAGTCGGACCGGGGAGCTGTTTTTT	CASRRTGTSGSRTGELFF
.	.	TRBV7-8	TRBJ2-3	TGTGCCAGCAGCTACACCGGGACTAGCACAGATACGCAGTATTTT	CASSYTGTSTDTQYF
TRBD1	.	TRBV27	TRBJ2-1	TGTGCCAGCAGTTCGTGGACAGGGGGCTACAATGAGCAGTTCTTC	CASSSWTGGYNEQFF
TRBD2	.	TRBV7-2	TRBJ2-3	TGTGCCAGCAGCCGTCCCCTAGGCGGGAGAAGCACAGATACGCAGTATTTT	CASSRPLGGRSTDTQYF
TRBD1	.	TRBV5-4	TRBJ2-7	TGTGCCAGCAGCCCCACAGGGGTGATCCCCTACGAGCAGTACTTC	CASSPTGVIPYEQYF
.	.	TRBV5-8	TRBJ1-3	TGTGCCAGCAGCTTATGGAGCTCTGGAAACACCATATATTTT	CASSLWSSGNTIYF
.	once	TRBV4-2	TRBJ2-7	TGTGCCAGCAGCCAGACCGCAACCTCAGTCTACGAGCAGTACTTC	CASSQTATSVYEQYF
.	.	TRBV18	TRBJ1-6	TGTGCCAGCTCACCGGATAGCTCCTATAATTCACCCCTCCACTTT	CASSPDSSYNSPLHF
.	.	TRBV6-6	TRBJ1-1	TGTGCCAGCAGTTATTTCAGGGGCACTGAAGCTTTCTTT	CASSYFRGTEAFF
TRBD2	.	TRBV7-9	TRBJ2-3	TGTGCCAGCAGCAGCGGGAGGGCGCGGGATACGCAGTATTTT	CASSSGRARDTQYF
.	.	TRBV6-1	TRBJ1-5	TGTGCCAGCAGTCCCCGTGGGAGACAGCCCCAGCATTTT	CASSPRGRQPQHF
TRBD1	once	TRBV25-1	TRBJ2-7	TGTGCCAGCAGTTCGGACAGGAGCTTCTCACTAGGGGAGCAGTACTTC	CASSSDRSFSLGEQYF
.	once	TRBV7-9	TRBJ1-2	TGTGCCAGCAGCTTAGCCCTTTTGGACGGTGGCTACACCTTC	CASSLALLDGGYTF
TRBD1	.	TRBV9	TRBJ2-5	TGTGCCAGCAGCCCTACGACAGGGGGGGAGACCCAGTACTTC	CASSPTTGGETQYF
.	few	TRBV7-2	TRBJ1-2	TGTGCCAGCAGCTTAGTAGGACAGTCCCTTAACTATGGCTACACCTTC	CASSLVGQSLNYGYTF
.	.	TRBV28	TRBJ2-2	TGTGCCAGCAGTTTAACCGTTACCGGGGAGCTGTTTTTT	CASSLTVTGELFF
.	.	TRBV6-5	TRBJ1-2	TGTGCCAGCAGTTACTCGAGGGGTTATGGCTACACCTTC	CASSYSRGYGYTF
.	.	TRBV7-9	TRBJ1-1	TGTGCCAGCAGCTTAGAAGTTACGGGTAAGATGAACACTGAAGCTTTCTTT	CASSLEVTGKMNTEAFF
TRBD2	.	TRBV4-3	TRBJ2-7	TGCGCCAGCAGCCACCATAACTGGTCGACTAGCGGGAGGACCCAGAACCTCTACGAGCAGTACTTC	CASSHHNWSTSGRTQNLYEQYF
.	.	TRBV5-4	TRBJ1-2	TGTGCCAGCAGCTCTCCAGGGGATCACTATGGCTACACCTTC	CASSSPGDHYGYTF
.	.	TRBV18	TRBJ2-4	TGTGCCAGCTCCCCAGCTTCGGGAAACATTCAGTACTTC	CASSPASGNIQYF
TRBD1	.	TRBV5-1	TRBJ2-2	TGCGCCAGCAGCTTGCGGGGACAGGGGGCTAACACCGGGGAGCTGTTTTTT	CASSLRGQGANTGELFF
.	.	TRBV4-3	TRBJ1-5	TGCGCCAGCAGCCAAGATCGCCGCTTACCAGATCAGCCCCAGCATTTT	CASSQDRRLPDQPQHF
.	once	TRBV9	TRBJ2-2	TGTGCCAGCAGCGTAGATTCCGCGGACCCCGGGGAGCTGTTTTTT	CASSVDSADPGELFF
TRBD2	.	TRBV7-2	TRBJ2-7	TGTGCCAGCAGCTTATTCACTAGCGGGATCTACGAGCAGTACTTC	CASSLFTSGIYEQYF
.	.	TRBV18	TRBJ1-4	TGTGCCAGCTCACCAGAACCCCCGACGGGAGGTTGG	CASSPEPPTGGW
.	.	TRBV5-6	TRBJ1-4	TGTGCCAGCAGCCGACCCGAAGGGGAAAAACTGTTTTTT	CASSRPEGEKLFF
.	.	TRBV19	TRBJ2-3	TGTGCCAGTAGTCGCCAGGGCACAGATACGCAGTATTTT	CASSRQGTDTQYF
TRBD1	.	TRBV2	TRBJ2-1	TGTGCCAGCAGCCGACAGGGGGAGACGTTCTTC	CASSRQGETFF
.	.	TRBV6-4	TRBJ1-1	TGTGCCAGCAGTGACTCAGGGACGATGAACACTGAAGCTTTCTTT	CASSDSGTMNTEAFF
TRBD2	.	TRBV5-8	TRBJ2-7	TGTGCCAGCAGAAGAACGCCCCGTCTAGCGGGAGGGCCCTCCTACGAGCAGTACTTC	CASRRTPRLAGGPSYEQYF